Listed here is a single T cell receptor (beta chain). The record originates from a study of technical replicates of blood from a handful of donors. Assay used: immunoSEQ multiplex PCR; TCRdb lists only in-frame clones, some missing. The sample has roughly 15,000 clones; about 80% are singletons. Per germline, CDR1 SQVTM and CDR2 ANQGSEA. The CDR3 length is 12 residues. The V gene lost 4 bases and the J gene lost 9 bases, with 13 bases spanning the gap. Sequencing was carried out using PBMCs. This TCR came from a human donor in good health. This rearrangement joins TRBV29-1 to TRBJ2-1, with D maybe TRBD2 (6 bases). The CDR3 here is CSVVPTSVEQFF. The CDR3 region has the DNA TGCAGCGTTGTGCCGACTAGTGTTGAGCAGTTCTTC.